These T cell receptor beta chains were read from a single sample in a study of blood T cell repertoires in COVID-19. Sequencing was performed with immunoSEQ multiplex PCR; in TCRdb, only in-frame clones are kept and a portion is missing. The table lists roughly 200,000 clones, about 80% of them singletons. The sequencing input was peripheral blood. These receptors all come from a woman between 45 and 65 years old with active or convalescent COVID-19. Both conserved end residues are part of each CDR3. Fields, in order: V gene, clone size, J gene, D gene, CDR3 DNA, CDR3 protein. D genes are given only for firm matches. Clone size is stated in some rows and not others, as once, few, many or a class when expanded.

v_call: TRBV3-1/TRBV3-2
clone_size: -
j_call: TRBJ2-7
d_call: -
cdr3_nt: TGTGCCAGCAGCCAAGATCGGGAGCAGTACTTC
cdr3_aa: CASSQDREQYF

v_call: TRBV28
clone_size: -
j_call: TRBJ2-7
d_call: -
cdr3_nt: TGTGCCAGCAGTTTTGGAGGGAGACTAGACGAGCAGTACTTC
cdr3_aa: CASSFGGRLDEQYF

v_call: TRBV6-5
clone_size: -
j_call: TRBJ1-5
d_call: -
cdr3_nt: TGTGCCAGCAGCCGGGATGTAGGCAATCAGCCCCAGCATTTT
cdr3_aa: CASSRDVGNQPQHF

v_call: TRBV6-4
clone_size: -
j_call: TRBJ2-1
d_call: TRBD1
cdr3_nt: TGTGCCAGCAGTGTTTGGGGACAGAACAATGAGCAGTTCTTC
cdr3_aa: CASSVWGQNNEQFF

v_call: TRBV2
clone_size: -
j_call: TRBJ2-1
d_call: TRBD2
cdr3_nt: TGTGCCAGCAGGGGACTAGCGGCGGGAGGCGTCAATGAGCAGTTCTTC
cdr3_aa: CASRGLAAGGVNEQFF

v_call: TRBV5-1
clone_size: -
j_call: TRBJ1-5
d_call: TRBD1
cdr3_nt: TGCGCCAGCAGCCCTCGGACAGGCATAAATCAGCCCCAGCATTTT
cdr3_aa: CASSPRTGINQPQHF

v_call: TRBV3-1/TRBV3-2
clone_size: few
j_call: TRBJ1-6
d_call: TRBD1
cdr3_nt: TGTGCCAGCAGCCCTCGACAGGGTAATTCACCCCTCCACTTT
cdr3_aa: CASSPRQGNSPLHF

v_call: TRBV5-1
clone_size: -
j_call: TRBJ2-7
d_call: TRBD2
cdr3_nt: TGCGCCAGCAGCTTGACTAGCGGGACTTACGAGCAGTACTTC
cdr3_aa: CASSLTSGTYEQYF

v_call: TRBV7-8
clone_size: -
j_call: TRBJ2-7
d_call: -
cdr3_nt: TGTGCCAGCAGCCTATCCCAGTACGAGCAGTACTTC
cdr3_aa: CASSLSQYEQYF

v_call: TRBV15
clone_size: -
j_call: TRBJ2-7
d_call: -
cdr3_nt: TGTGCCACCAGCAGAGATTTAGGAGGGTCCGAGCAGTACTTC
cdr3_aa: CATSRDLGGSEQYF

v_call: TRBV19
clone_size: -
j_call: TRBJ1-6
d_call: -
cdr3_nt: TGTGCCAGTAGTCAGCCAGGGGCACGGTGGTCACCCCTCCACTTT
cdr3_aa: CASSQPGARWSPLHF

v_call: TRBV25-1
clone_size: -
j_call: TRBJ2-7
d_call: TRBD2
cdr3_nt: TGTGCCAGCAGTGACCCCGGGACTAACTACGAGCAGTACTTC
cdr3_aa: CASSDPGTNYEQYF

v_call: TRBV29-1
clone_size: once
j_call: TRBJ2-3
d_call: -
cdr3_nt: TGCAGCGTCGCGGACCTGGGGCACACAGATACGCAGTATTTT
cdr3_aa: CSVADLGHTDTQYF

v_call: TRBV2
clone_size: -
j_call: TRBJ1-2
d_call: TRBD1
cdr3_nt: TGTGCCAGCAGACTGACGGGACAGGGGCGTATTGGCTACACCTTC
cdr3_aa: CASRLTGQGRIGYTF

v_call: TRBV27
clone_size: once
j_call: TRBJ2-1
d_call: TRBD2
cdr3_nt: TGTGCCAGCAGTTTGACGGGGCGTATAGCGGGAACCTACAATGAGCAGTTCTTC
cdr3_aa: CASSLTGRIAGTYNEQFF

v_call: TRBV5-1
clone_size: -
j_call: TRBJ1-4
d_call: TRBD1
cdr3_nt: TGCGCCAGCAGCGGGGGACAGGGGGCAGTTGCAACTAATGAAAAACTGTTTTTT
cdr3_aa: CASSGGQGAVATNEKLFF

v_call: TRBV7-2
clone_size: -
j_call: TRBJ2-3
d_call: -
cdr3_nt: TGTGCCAGCAGCTTAGGGGCCGGCGTTGGTTTAGATACGCAGTATTTT
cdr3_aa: CASSLGAGVGLDTQYF

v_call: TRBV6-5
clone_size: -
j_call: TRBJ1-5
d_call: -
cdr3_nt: TGTGCCAGCAGAGCGGGACACTATAGCAATCAGCCCCAGCATTTT
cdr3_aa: CASRAGHYSNQPQHF